This TCR beta chain was retrieved from a study of blood T cell repertoires in COVID-19. At the level of the study: The samples span acute and convalescent COVID-19 from the United States, Italy and Spain. Sources were T cells, B-cell-depleted T cells, or PBMCs; the material itself was cDNA or gDNA.

The CDR3 has 20 amino acids. Authors' data handling: Reference gene primers were amplified, and this amplification served to estimate nucleated cell counts. Data came from immunoSEQ multiplex PCR; TCRdb stores just in-frame clones and leaves some out. V and J calls plus clone size are reproduced from that table; the DNA served to infer D and trimming. The sample gives 15,000 or so clones, roughly 91% of which show up once; 31% is in the top ten. The source material was peripheral blood. The source is a woman of 80 years or more with COVID-19, enrolled during active disease. The chain couples TRBV12-1 to TRBJ2-1; the tabulated D call, TRBD2, remains unverified against the DNA. TRBV12-1 is classified as a pseudogene. CDR3 in amino acids: CASSLKPVGSGRNSYNEQFF. The CDR3 DNA sequence: TGTGCCAGCAGCTTAAAACCGGTGGGTAGCGGGAGGAATTCCTACAATGAGCAGTTCTTC.